These 10 T cell receptor beta chains were sequenced from one sample in a study of beta chain features in type 1 diabetes. Of the isolated RNA, all was reverse transcribed, and so the sequenced material was expressed TCRB transcripts. Sequencing used immunoSEQ multiplex PCR; TCRdb keeps in-frame clones, though not all of them. The table has under 400,000 clones, approximately 15% seen once. What was sequenced was central memory CD4+ T cells from blood. These receptors were collected from a man aged 25 to 45 in good health.

This clone was seen only a few times. This sequence joins TRBV7-8 and TRBJ2-7, with a weak D call TRBD2 (6 bases). Trimming removed 2 bases from V and 3 bases from J, with 14 bases in between. Germline-derived CDR1 and CDR2 are SGHVS and FQNEAQ. The CDR3 covers 15 residues. The CDR3 bases are TGTGCCAGCAGCTTACTTCCGCGGGGCATCTACGAGCAGTACTTC. As protein: CASSLLPRGIYEQYF.

A note on this clone: Different DNA sequences within this sample yield the same CDR3. CDR3 amino acids: CASSTDRGETQYF. In nucleotides, the CDR3 is TGTGCCAGCAGCACGGACAGGGGAGAGACCCAGTACTTC. The J gene is TRBJ2-5, the V gene TRBV7-2; 9 bases line up with TRBD1. The V segment lost 5 bases and the J segment 4 bases; nucleotides outside the gene matches: 2. The CDR3 has 13 residues. Germline V CDR1 and CDR2: SGHTA, FQGNSA.

There are many counts of this clone. In the same sample, other DNA sequences code for this CDR3. Written as DNA, the CDR3 is TGTGCCAGCAGTGACAGGGCTCGCAATCAGCCCCAGCATTTT. Encoded protein: CASSDRARNQPQHF. This chain joins TRBV2 and TRBJ1-5; D may be TRBD1 (5 bases). Germline CDR1 is SNHLY and CDR2 is FYNNEI. V lost 3 bases, J lost 2 bases, and 8 bases lay in between. There are 14 residues in the CDR3.

The J gene is TRBJ2-5, the V gene TRBV6-5; 9 positions match TRBD1. The CDR3 is made up of 15 amino acids. Trimming removed 6 bases from V and 5 bases from J; junction bases left unmatched: 10. From germline, CDR1 is MNHEY and CDR2 SVGAGI. The DNA for the CDR3 is TGTGCCAGCAGAGCATCCGGGACAGGGTGGGAGACCCAGTACTTC. Translating gives CASRASGTGWETQYF.

V and J are TRBV5-1 and TRBJ2-5; 8 nucleotides align to TRBD2. With V trimmed by 3 bases and J by 2 bases, 6 bases remained unmatched. There are 15 residues in the CDR3. The V gene's germline CDR1 is SGHRS and CDR2 YFSETQ. The DNA for the CDR3 is TGCGCCAGCAGCTGGGGGGGACTAGAACAAGAGACCCAGTACTTC. Protein sequence: CASSWGGLEQETQYF.

The sample holds a few counts of this clone. The chain links TRBV10-2 to TRBJ1-1; D gene ambiguous. Germline loops: CDR1 WSHSY, CDR2 SAAADI. This CDR3 spans 17 amino acids. Between the trimmed V and J ends, which lost 0 bases and 0 bases, there was a span of 14 bases. Written as DNA, the CDR3 is TGCGCCAGCAGTGAGTCTTATTCTCGGACTTTGAACACTGAAGCTTTCTTT. It encodes CASSESYSRTLNTEAFF.

A note on this clone: It differs at one base from a far larger clone, so likely a read error. Other DNA sequences within the sample encode an identical CDR3. The genes are TRBV2 and TRBJ2-1, with no clear D. The CDR3 runs to 11 residues. CDR1 is SNHLY and CDR2 is FYNNEI in the germline V gene. V was cut by 6 bases and J by 4 bases, with 4 bases left in between. As DNA, the CDR3 is TGTGCCAGCAGCTCGTACAATGAGCAGTTCTTC. It yields the protein CASSSYNEQFF.

Of note for this clone: One end of the junction is discordant with germline, which a read error may explain. The same CDR3 arises from other DNA sequences in this sample as well. This chain connects TRBV7-2 to TRBJ2-5, with 15 bases matching TRBD2. Germline V CDR1 and CDR2: SGHTA, FQGNSA. The CDR3 is made up of 18 amino acids. In DNA form, the CDR3 reads TGCGCCAGCAGCGGGCGGCCGGGACTAGCGGGAGGCCGGGAGACCCAGTACTTC. Its translation is CASSGRPGLAGGRETQYF.

For this clone: Other DNA sequences in the sample encode the same CDR3. V gene TRBV5-4 combines with J gene TRBJ1-1, with D perhaps matching TRBD1 (5 bases). This CDR3 is built from 15 residues. CDR1 is SGHNT and CDR2 is YYREEE in the germline V gene (reference sequence). V was trimmed by 0 bases and J by 2 bases, leaving 11 bases between them. The CDR3 loop is CASSLAGTANTEAFF. The CDR3 nucleotides read TGTGCCAGCAGCTTGGCCGGGACGGCAAACACTGAAGCTTTCTTT.

In nucleotides, the CDR3 is TGTGCCAGCAGCTTGTTTGCCAGGCTAAGCACAGATACGCAGTATTTT. Its protein product is CASSLFARLSTDTQYF. The chain links TRBV11-2 to TRBJ2-3; D is unresolved. Germline values: CDR1 SGHAT, CDR2 FQNNGV. Deletions cut 3 bases from V and 0 bases from J, with 13 bases between. The CDR3 covers 16 residues. Together with reference TRBV11-2 and TRBJ2-3, the CDR3 gives the full variable domain: EAGVAQSPRYKIIEKRQSVAFWCNPISGHATLYWYQQILGQGPKLLIQFQNNGVVDDSQLPKDRFSAERLKGVDSTLKIQPAKLEDSAVYLCASSLFARLSTDTQYFGPGTRLTVL.